The 26 T cell receptor beta chains below were found in one sample sequenced in a study of blood T cell repertoires in COVID-19. Only in-frame clones appear in the TCRdb table, and some are missing; sequencing was by immunoSEQ multiplex PCR. The repertoire consists of about 400,000 clones, with 70% to 90% occurring once and the leading ten covering more than 1%. Sequences were obtained from peripheral blood. These receptor sequences come from a man aged 35-49 years with acute or convalescent COVID-19.

This clone showed up just once. The gene calls are TRBV6-5 and TRBJ1-2; D uncertain. This CDR3 region has 13 residues. Germline values: CDR1 MNHEY, CDR2 SVGAGI. V gave up 2 bases and J gave up 6 bases, with 10 bases separating them. CDR3 DNA sequence: TGTGCCAGCAGTTACAGGGAGTCGGATGGCTACACCTTC. Translation gives CASSYRESDGYTF.

The CDR3 is CASSLTVYTGELFF. DNA for the CDR3: TGTGCCAGCAGTTTAACGGTTTACACCGGGGAGCTGTTTTTT. The chain employs TRBV27 and TRBJ2-2; D not resolved. CDR3 length: 14 amino acids. Trimming took off 2 bases at V and 3 bases at J, with 7 bases between the two ends. Germline assignment: CDR1 MNHEY and CDR2 SMNVEV (reference sequence).

V gene TRBV4-1 combines with J gene TRBJ2-5; D is perhaps TRBD2 (5 bases). With 0 bases removed from V and 5 bases from J, the gap between germline ends came to 7 bases. The CDR3 runs 13 residues. Germline CDR1 is MGHRA and CDR2 is YSYEKL. The CDR3 sequence: CASSQDGVETQYF. CDR3 bases: TGCGCCAGCAGCCAAGACGGGGTGGAGACCCAGTACTTC.

In this sample, this clone turned up a few times. The J gene is TRBJ1-5, the V gene TRBV30, with D perhaps matching TRBD1 (5 bases). V shed 0 bases and J shed 6 bases, with 15 bases lying between them. The CDR3 is made up of 15 amino acids. Germline values: CDR1 GTSNPN, CDR2 SVGIG (reference sequence). CDR3 sequence: CAWSVTGTQGQPQHF. In nucleotides, the CDR3 is TGTGCCTGGAGTGTAACAGGTACTCAAGGTCAGCCCCAGCATTTT. Using reference TRBV30 and TRBJ1-5 for the parts outside the CDR3, the full variable domain is SQTIHQWPATLVQPVGSPLSLECTVEGTSNPNLYWYRQAAGRGLQLLFYSVGIGQISSEVPQNLSASRPQDRQFILSSKKLLLSDSGFYLCAWSVTGTQGQPQHFGDGTRLSIL.

The chain joins TRBV20-1 to TRBJ1-2; a weak D match, TRBD1 (6 bases). CDR3 size: 16 residues. Trimming pared 3 bases from V and 4 bases from J, leaving 21 bases between. In germline, CDR1 is DFQATT, CDR2 SNEGSKA (reference sequence). The CDR3 here is CSASSFRGGGIYGYTF. The DNA for the CDR3 is TGCAGTGCTAGTTCCTTCCGAGGGGGAGGGATCTATGGCTACACCTTC.

This rearrangement joins TRBV6-5 to TRBJ1-6; 7 nucleotides agree with TRBD1. J was trimmed by 4 bases and V by 6 bases; bases with no gene match: 0. This CDR3 spans 13 amino acids. Per the germline V gene, CDR1 is MNHEY and CDR2 is SVGAGI. The chain's CDR3 is CASRGQYNSPLHF. The CDR3 DNA reads TGTGCCAGCAGGGGACAGTATAATTCACCCCTCCACTTT.

The genes are TRBV19 and TRBJ1-2, with 8 nucleotides matching TRBD1. CDR1 is LNHDA, CDR2 SQIVND, per germline (reference sequence). CDR3 length: 15 residues. Losses at the gene ends were 5 bases for V and 2 bases for J; bases not matched to a gene: 7. Here the CDR3 reads CASSPHDRGNYGYTF. For the CDR3, the DNA is TGTGCCAGTAGTCCGCACGACAGGGGAAACTATGGCTACACCTTC.

The rearrangement uses TRBV9 and TRBJ2-7; D might be TRBD2 (5 bases). Trimming removed 4 bases from V and 6 bases from J, with 17 bases in between. Germline V CDR1 and CDR2: SGDLS, YYNGEE. CDR3 size: 14 residues. The CDR3 nucleotides are TGTGCCAGCAGCCCTACTAGATATGTAGGCGAGCAGTACTTC. Residues: CASSPTRYVGEQYF.

The chain has TRBV7-2 and TRBJ1-2; unclear D gene. Trimming removed 4 bases from V and 1 base from J, with 7 bases in between. Germline V gives CDR1 SGHTA, CDR2 FQGNSA. There are 13 residues in the CDR3. The CDR3 loop reads CASSSTRNYGYTF. CDR3 in DNA: TGTGCCAGCAGCTCGACTCGTAACTATGGCTACACCTTC. Drawing the rest from reference TRBV7-2 and TRBJ1-2, the complete variable domain is GAGVSQSPSNKVTEKGKDVELRCDPISGHTALYWYRQSLGQGLEFLIYFQGNSAPDKSGLPSDRFSAERTGGSVSTLTIQRTQQEDSAVYLCASSSTRNYGYTFGSGTRLTVV.

The gene calls are TRBV7-9 and TRBJ1-1; 7 positions agree with TRBD1. CDR1 and CDR2 (germline): SEHNR, FQNEAQ (reference sequence). V gave up 0 bases and J gave up 4 bases; unmatched junction bases: 5. The length of the CDR3 is 15 residues. The CDR3, as DNA: TGTGCCAGCAGCTTAGCTGAGGGGGCGGGCACTGAAGCTTTCTTT. Translated: CASSLAEGAGTEAFF.

The gene calls are TRBV11-2 and TRBJ2-2, with TRBD1 as a possible D gene (6 bases). Trimming left V 3 bases short and J 2 bases short, with 16 bases between. CDR1 and CDR2 from the germline V gene are SGHAT and FQNNGV. The CDR3 extends over 17 amino acids. CDR3 DNA: TGTGCCAGCAGCTTGAGGGGGAGCGCCGGAAACACCGGGGAGCTGTTTTTT. Protein sequence: CASSLRGSAGNTGELFF.

The rearrangement joins TRBV6-6 to TRBJ2-7; a weak D match, TRBD1 (5 bases). This CDR3 is 15 amino acids long. Germline values: CDR1 MNHNY, CDR2 SVGAGI (reference sequence). The germline V and J ends were trimmed by 3 bases and 3 bases, with 15 bases remaining between them. As DNA, the CDR3 is TGTGCCAGCAGTTATCGGTCAGGGTCTCTCTACGAGCAGTACTTC. This encodes CASSYRSGSLYEQYF.

The chain carries TRBV2 and TRBJ1-2; D unclear. The germline V and J ends were trimmed by 6 bases and 3 bases, with 8 bases remaining between them. This CDR3 region has 12 residues. Germline lookup yields CDR1 SNHLY and CDR2 FYNNEI. CDR3 DNA: TGTGCCAGCAGAGGAGCTCACTATGGCTACACCTTC. The encoded protein is CASRGAHYGYTF. Full variable domain (missing parts from reference TRBV2 and TRBJ1-2): EPEVTQTPSHQVTQMGQEVILRCVPISNHLYFYWYRQILGQKVEFLVSFYNNEISEKSEIFDDQFSVERPDGSNFTLKIRSTKLEDSAMYFCASRGAHYGYTFGSGTRLTVV.

This clone turned up a few times. The CDR3: CASSSGGGSAYEQYF. The CDR3 region has the DNA TGTGCCAGCAGCTCCGGCGGGGGGTCTGCCTACGAGCAGTACTTC. The chain has TRBV5-4 and TRBJ2-7, with 8 bases aligning to TRBD2. CDR3 size: 15 residues. Germline V gene data show CDR1 as SGHNT and CDR2 as YYREEE (reference sequence). V lost 3 bases to trimming and J lost 2 bases; unmatched junction nucleotides: 7.

The chain couples TRBV6-4 to TRBJ2-1, with 12 bases identical to TRBD2. The CDR3 has 15 amino acids. Germline CDR1 MRHNA, CDR2 SNTAGT. With 6 bases clipped from V and 5 bases from J, the junction kept 5 bases outside the gene matches. Here the CDR3 DNA reads TGTGCCAGCAGCGAGACTAGCGGGAGCAACAATGAGCAGTTCTTC. It codes for CASSETSGSNNEQFF.

The rearrangement joins TRBV5-6 to TRBJ2-3, with 9 nucleotides matching TRBD2. The germline V gene has CDR1 SGHDT and CDR2 YYEEEE. This CDR3 region has 15 residues. V gave up 4 bases and J gave up 2 bases; unmatched junction bases: 5. As DNA, the CDR3 is TGTGCCAGCAGCCTCGGACTAGCGACCACAGATACGCAGTATTTT. Its protein product is CASSLGLATTDTQYF.

The V gene is TRBV28, the J gene TRBJ1-2, with 8 bases that match TRBD1. Germline V gives CDR1 MDHEN, CDR2 SYDVKM. The J segment lost 4 bases and the V segment lost 4 bases, leaving 8 bases of the junction unmatched. The CDR3 has 15 residues. Here the CDR3 reads CASSSSGGVPYGYTF. The DNA of the CDR3 is TGTGCCAGCAGTTCCTCAGGGGGCGTCCCCTATGGCTACACCTTC.

This clone was observed a single time. This rearrangement joins TRBV5-1 to TRBJ2-3, with 9 bases that match TRBD1. This CDR3 spans 16 amino acids. V lost 0 bases to trimming and J lost 2 bases; unmatched junction nucleotides: 4. Per germline, CDR1 SGHRS and CDR2 YFSETQ. CDR3 loop: CASSLGDRGYTDTQYF. The CDR3 coding sequence is TGCGCCAGCAGCTTGGGAGACAGGGGGTACACAGATACGCAGTATTTT. Filled out from reference TRBV5-1 and TRBJ2-3, the complete variable domain reads KAGVTQTPRYLIKTRGQQVTLSCSPISGHRSVSWYQQTPGQGLQFLFEYFSETQRNKGNFPGRFSGRQFSNSRSEMNVSTLELGDSALYLCASSLGDRGYTDTQYFGPGTRLTVL.

The CDR3 DNA follows: TGTGCCAGCAGGGACGGACTAGCGGGTAAAGAGACCCAGTACTTC. Protein product: CASRDGLAGKETQYF. This sequence joins TRBV6-5 and TRBJ2-5, with 11 bases matching TRBD2. Germline V gene data show CDR1 as MNHEY and CDR2 as SVGAGI. V was clipped by 6 bases and J by 3 bases; unmatched bases: 6. The CDR3 consists of 15 residues.

J is TRBJ1-2 and V is TRBV28, with D maybe TRBD1 (5 bases). Trimming pared 5 bases from V and 2 bases from J, leaving 21 bases between. The CDR3 is 17 amino acids. The V gene's germline CDR1 is MDHEN and CDR2 SYDVKM. CDR3 DNA sequence: TGTGCCAGCAGTCAGATAGGCGACAGATACCTCAACTATGGCTACACCTTC. Amino acid sequence: CASSQIGDRYLNYGYTF.

The CDR3 loop is CASRGTAGNTIYF. CDR3 in DNA: TGTGCCAGCAGAGGGACAGCTGGAAACACCATATATTTT. This chain joins TRBV28 and TRBJ1-3; 7 nucleotides agree with TRBD1. The CDR3 loop spans 13 amino acids. V lost 6 bases, J lost 2 bases, and 1 base stayed unmatched. Germline CDR1 MDHEN, CDR2 SYDVKM.

The chain is built from TRBV4-1 and TRBJ2-5; 10 bases map to TRBD1. V was clipped by 3 bases and J by 5 bases; unmatched bases: 6. Germline V gene data show CDR1 as MGHRA and CDR2 as YSYEKL. The CDR3 runs to 15 residues. CDR3 DNA sequence: TGCGCCAGCAGCCAGCGACAGGGGGCGTCGGAGACCCAGTACTTC. This sequence encodes CASSQRQGASETQYF.

The chain is built from TRBV7-2 and TRBJ2-7; D is ambiguous. V lost 1 base, J lost 2 bases, and 9 bases lay in between. Germline CDR1 reads SGHTA; CDR2 reads FQGNSA. This CDR3 has 14 amino acids. CDR3 loop: CASSLVAATYEQYF. In nucleotides, the CDR3 is TGTGCCAGCAGCTTAGTCGCGGCTACCTACGAGCAGTACTTC.

Only one count was recorded for this clone. This CDR3 is CASRETGVSYEQYF. For the CDR3, the DNA is TGTGCCAGCAGGGAGACAGGGGTCTCCTACGAGCAGTACTTC. J is TRBJ2-7 and V is TRBV27; 8 nucleotides match TRBD1. Germline lookup yields CDR1 MNHEY and CDR2 SMNVEV (reference sequence). The CDR3 extends over 14 amino acids. Trimming cost V 6 bases and J 0 bases; bases outside gene matches: 4.

The chain links TRBV4-1 to TRBJ2-1, with 14 bases lining up with TRBD2. CDR3 length: 19 amino acids. Trimming took 3 bases from V and 6 from J; bases not matched to a gene: 13. The V gene's germline CDR1 is MGHRA and CDR2 YSYEKL. The CDR3 DNA reads as TGCGCCAGCAGCCACCGACTAGCGGGGGGGCCCCTCCCGGGCAATGAGCAGTTCTTC. Translated, it gives CASSHRLAGGPLPGNEQFF.

This rearrangement joins TRBV28 to TRBJ1-5; D is possibly TRBD1 (5 bases). The germline V gene encodes CDR1 MDHEN and CDR2 SYDVKM. There are 14 residues in the CDR3. The V end was cut by 1 base, the J end by 7 bases, with 11 bases between. This CDR3 is CASSLFGGTQPQHF. The CDR3 DNA reads TGTGCCAGCAGTTTATTCGGCGGGACGCAGCCCCAGCATTTT.